The 21 T cell receptor beta chains given below trace back to one sample, sequenced in a study of blood T cell repertoires in COVID-19. The table came from immunoSEQ multiplex PCR; TCRdb's copy has only in-frame clones and leaves some out. The repertoire holds approximately 270,000 clones, with about nine tenths as singletons. Sequencing used peripheral blood. All receptors come from a man aged 35-49 years with active or convalescent COVID-19.

V is TRBV11-2 and J is TRBJ1-1; tentatively, D is TRBD1 (6 bases). CDR1 and CDR2 (germline): SGHAT, FQNNGV. CDR3 length: 16 residues. Trimming took 6 bases from V and 0 from J, leaving 17 bases between them. The CDR3 sequence: CASSIGIGTLNTEAFF. Here the CDR3 DNA reads TGTGCCAGCAGTATAGGAATCGGGACACTGAACACTGAAGCTTTCTTT. The full variable domain, completed using reference TRBV11-2 and TRBJ1-1, is EAGVAQSPRYKIIEKRQSVAFWCNPISGHATLYWYQQILGQGPKLLIQFQNNGVVDDSQLPKDRFSAERLKGVDSTLKIQPAKLEDSAVYLCASSIGIGTLNTEAFFGQGTRLTVV.

The gene calls are TRBV27 and TRBJ2-7; 10 nucleotides agree with TRBD1. Germline V gives CDR1 MNHEY, CDR2 SMNVEV (reference sequence). The ends lost 6 bases at V and 3 bases at J; junction bases unmatched: 8. The CDR3 runs to 15 residues. The CDR3 region is CASSTPGQGFYEQYF. CDR3 nucleotide sequence: TGTGCCAGCAGCACTCCGGGACAGGGGTTCTACGAGCAGTACTTC.

The CDR3 reads CASRAGRDTEAFF. The CDR3 DNA follows: TGTGCTAGTCGGGCAGGGAGGGACACTGAAGCTTTCTTT. The rearrangement joins TRBV12-5 to TRBJ1-1, with a tentative D call TRBD1 (5 bases). The CDR3 spans 13 residues. The germline V and J ends were trimmed by 8 bases and 3 bases, with 13 bases remaining between them. The V gene's germline CDR1 is LGHNT and CDR2 FRNRAP.

The chain links TRBV5-6 to TRBJ2-7, with 12 positions matching TRBD1. CDR1 SGHDT and CDR2 YYEEEE come from the germline V gene. This CDR3 comprises 15 residues. J was trimmed by 6 bases and V by 1 base; bases with no gene match: 5. The CDR3 spells CASSLLGTGGSEQYF. Here the CDR3 DNA reads TGTGCCAGCAGCTTGTTGGGGACAGGGGGCAGCGAGCAGTACTTC.

The rearrangement uses TRBV29-1 and TRBJ2-2; D might be TRBD1 (6 bases). With 4 bases removed from V and 5 bases from J, the gap between germline ends came to 14 bases. Germline CDR1 and CDR2: SQVTM and ANQGSEA. There are 14 residues in the CDR3. The CDR3, as DNA: TGCAGCGTTGGGGGGCAGGGATGGACCGGGGAGCTGTTTTTT. It yields the protein CSVGGQGWTGELFF.

The rearrangement uses TRBV6-5 and TRBJ1-2; D perhaps matches TRBD1 (5 bases). Germline CDR1 is MNHEY and CDR2 is SVGAGI. The V gene lost 4 bases and the J gene lost 8 bases, with 20 bases spanning the gap. The CDR3 totals 15 residues. CDR3 loop: CASSFLPGQERGYTF. CDR3 bases: TGTGCCAGCAGTTTCCTCCCCGGACAAGAGAGAGGCTACACCTTC.

The CDR3 region is CASSQGPSSYEQYF. CDR3 sequence (DNA): TGCGCCAGCAGCCAAGGACCTAGCTCCTACGAGCAGTACTTC. The rearrangement links TRBV4-1 to TRBJ2-7; D unclear. V dropped 1 base and J dropped 0 bases, with 7 bases sitting between them. Germline loops: CDR1 MGHRA, CDR2 YSYEKL. This CDR3 has 14 amino acids.

This clone was detected a few times. The chain has TRBV7-9 and TRBJ1-2; TRBD1 matches at 8 bases. This CDR3 has 12 amino acids. The junction had 2 bases not matched to a gene; V was cut back by 3 bases and J by 8 bases. Germline lookup yields CDR1 SEHNR and CDR2 FQNEAQ (reference sequence). In DNA, the CDR3 is TGTGCCAGCAGCTTGACAGGGGTCGGCTACACCTTC. This sequence encodes CASSLTGVGYTF.

The rearrangement uses TRBV18 and TRBJ1-2; D may be TRBD1 (6 bases). This CDR3 region has 15 residues. CDR1 is KGHSH and CDR2 is LQKENI in the germline V gene. The V gene lost 0 bases and the J gene lost 5 bases, with 13 bases spanning the gap. The CDR3 loop is CASSPPGAPKYGYTF. CDR3 DNA sequence: TGTGCCAGCTCACCACCGGGGGCTCCGAAATATGGCTACACCTTC.

V gene TRBV9 combines with J gene TRBJ2-5; TRBD2 matches at 8 bases. Trimming at V came to 0 bases and at J to 4 bases, leaving 14 bases not matched to a gene. The CDR3 has 18 residues. In germline, CDR1 is SGDLS, CDR2 YYNGEE. The CDR3: CASSVGAFGSAGGETQYF. The CDR3 DNA sequence: TGTGCCAGCAGCGTAGGGGCCTTTGGGAGTGCGGGGGGAGAGACCCAGTACTTC.

The J gene is TRBJ1-4, the V gene TRBV28; TRBD1 aligns across 9 bases. Germline CDR1 MDHEN, CDR2 SYDVKM. CDR3 length equals 15 residues. With V trimmed by 5 bases and J by 11 bases, 12 bases remained unmatched. In DNA form, the CDR3 reads TGTGCCAGCAGTCCCCGACAGGGGGTGACGGGGAAACTGTTTTTT. Protein product: CASSPRQGVTGKLFF.

This chain connects TRBV7-8 to TRBJ1-2; D call uncertain. The CDR3 is made up of 12 amino acids. CDR1 is SGHVS and CDR2 is FQNEAQ in the germline V gene. V gave up 5 bases and J gave up 6 bases, with 10 bases separating them. The CDR3 loop reads CASSPPGDGYTF. The DNA for the CDR3 is TGTGCCAGCAGCCCCCCAGGCGATGGCTACACCTTC.

V usage is TRBV19 and J usage is TRBJ2-2, with unresolved D. Germline CDR1 is LNHDA and CDR2 is SQIVND (reference sequence). CDR3 length: 12 amino acids. The V end was cut by 7 bases, the J end by 5 bases, with 8 bases between. The CDR3 nucleotides are TGTGCCAGTACCTCGAGGACCGGGGAGCTGTTTTTT. Translating it yields CASTSRTGELFF.

This chain joins TRBV5-1 and TRBJ2-3; 10 bases align to TRBD2. Trimming cost V 0 bases and J 4 bases; bases outside gene matches: 5. CDR3 length: 16 residues. Germline V gene data show CDR1 as SGHRS and CDR2 as YFSETQ. Here the CDR3 DNA reads TGCGCCAGCAGCTTGGCCCAGCTAGCGGGGGCAGATACGCAGTATTTT. Its translation: CASSLAQLAGADTQYF.

The J gene is TRBJ1-1, the V gene TRBV3-1 (or the pseudogene TRBV3-2); 8 bases fit TRBD1. The germline V gene has CDR1 LGHDT and CDR2 YNNKEL (reference sequence). V shed 1 base and J 5 bases; nucleotides not matched to a gene: 3. The CDR3 extends over 14 amino acids. The CDR3 sequence: CASSQAQGATEAFF. CDR3 sequence (DNA): TGTGCCAGCAGCCAAGCCCAGGGGGCGACTGAAGCTTTCTTT.

The chain carries TRBV3-1 (or the pseudogene TRBV3-2) and TRBJ1-2; 10 nucleotides match TRBD1. Germline V gives CDR1 LGHDT, CDR2 YNNKEL (reference sequence). The V gene end was trimmed by 2 bases and the J gene end by 8 bases; junction bases not matched to a gene: 8. CDR3 length: 15 amino acids. The CDR3 DNA is TGTGCCAGCAGCCAATTAAAGGACAGGGGGGACGGCTACACCTTC. Residues: CASSQLKDRGDGYTF.

The chain employs TRBV29-1 and TRBJ1-1; weak D call: TRBD1 (6 bases). CDR1 is SQVTM and CDR2 is ANQGSEA in the germline V gene. The CDR3 covers 14 residues. Trimming pared 7 bases from V and 0 bases from J, leaving 15 bases between. The CDR3 region is CSGVNRALNTEAFF. The CDR3 nucleotides are TGCAGCGGCGTCAACAGGGCCTTGAACACTGAAGCTTTCTTT.

The chain recombines TRBV6-5 with TRBJ2-1, with D hard to call. Germline V gene sequence: CDR1 MNHEY, CDR2 SVGAGI. Between the trimmed V and J ends, which lost 0 bases and 9 bases, there was a span of 12 bases. This CDR3 contains 14 residues. The CDR3 DNA follows: TGTGCCAGCAGTTACTCGAGATCTGAAAGTGAGCAGTTCTTC. It translates to CASSYSRSESEQFF.

The chain carries TRBV19 and TRBJ2-7; D call uncertain. V lost 10 bases and J 4 bases, leaving 5 bases between the germline ends. This CDR3 has 9 amino acids. CDR1 is LNHDA, CDR2 SQIVND, per germline (reference sequence). CDR3 DNA: TGTGCCACCTATTACGAGCAGTACTTC. It codes for CATYYEQYF.

The chain couples TRBV24-1 to TRBJ2-3; 8 bases are a match to TRBD2. This CDR3 region has 14 residues. V gave up 8 bases and J gave up 1 base; unmatched junction bases: 4. Germline CDR1 KGHDR, CDR2 SFDVKD. In DNA, the CDR3 is TGTGCCACCAATGGGCGGGAGGGCACAGATACGCAGTATTTT. Its protein is CATNGREGTDTQYF.

The chain is built from TRBV10-1 and TRBJ1-3; tentative D call: TRBD1 (6 bases). The CDR3 is 13 residues long. Germline V gene lookup returns CDR1 WNHNN and CDR2 SYGVQD (reference sequence). V gave up 7 bases and J gave up 4 bases, with 11 bases separating them. CDR3 sequence (DNA): TGCGCCAGCACGCAGGGGAAGGGAAACACCATATATTTT. Translating gives CASTQGKGNTIYF.